This T cell receptor (beta chain) derives from a study of T cell responses to AZD1222 COVID-19 vaccine. Findings and limits, study-wide: Reports indicate that nearly half of spike-specific TCRs are directed at unmutated variant regions. The donors showed a predominance of white British ancestry and of females, with possible underestimation of clonal diversity. Increases in Spike-specific TCR breadth and depth were seen after two AZD1222 doses.

TCRdb's table, derived via immunoSEQ multiplex PCR, lists solely in-frame clones and lacks some. The data show around 130,000 clones, with 86% seen just once and roughly an eighth held by the top ten. This clone was picked up one time. Its antigen remains unidentified. The germline V gene encodes CDR1 ENHRY and CDR2 SYGVKD. The V end lost 6 bases, the J end lost 1 base, and 16 bases lay between the germline ends. CDR3 length: 15 residues. The sequenced sample was peripheral blood, obtained on day 0 of AZD1222 vaccination. This chain joins TRBV10-3 and TRBJ2-7; D possibly uses TRBD1 or TRBD2 (5 bases each). This sequence originates from an adult in good health. The CDR3 loop reads CAISSGTRASYEQYF. CDR3 nucleotide sequence: TGTGCCATCAGCTCCGGGACGAGGGCGTCCTACGAGCAGTACTTC.